This T cell receptor (beta chain) was sequenced in a study of T-cell memory formation after mild COVID-19 (dated by TCRdb to the early 2020s). Regarding the research as a whole: TCR sequence clusters from the two donors were largely donor specific. T-cell clones expanding and contracting after mild COVID-19 in a couple of donors were tracked by longitudinal TCRalpha and TCRbeta repertoire sequencing. The cohort was made up of two young adult volunteers, one female and one male, who were previously healthy. What the authors observed across the whole study: SARS-CoV-2 specificity of the second-wave clones peaking on day 37 was not confirmed. The detection of some responding clones in pre-infection memory suggests that pre-existing cross-reactive memory T cells joined the SARS-CoV-2 response. Only two mild cases were covered in the study, and larger cohorts including severe cases with pre-infection samples were considered necessary. Balanced CD4/CD8 phenotypes were observed for clones contracting from day 15 to 85, whereas a bias towards CD4+ was observed for a second wave of clones expanding from day 15 to 37. Contracting CD4+ clones were located mainly in the CM and EM memory subsets, whereas CD8+ clones were found to be enriched in EMRA.

Ficoll-Paque density gradient centrifugation was used to isolate PBMCs. This clonotype has more than one count but fewer than ten. Its cognate antigen has yet to be identified. No much larger clone is present one base from it, and per-base qualities are unavailable. Sequencing was performed on an Illumina NovaSeq 6000. TCRalpha and TCRbeta cDNA libraries were built by 5'RACE with constant-segment primers, adding sample barcodes and unique molecular identifiers. Trizol reagent was used to extract RNA from every sample. Libraries were amplified in two PCR steps, with a second sample barcode and Illumina TruSeq adapters added in the second step. The libraries were sequenced on an Illumina NovaSeq using 2 x 150 bp paired-end reads. On the authors' methods: The reads were demultiplexed and collapsed into UMI-guided consensus sequences using migec v1.2.7. Using mixcr v2.1.11, UMI consensuses were aligned to TRA and TRB V and J templates and then assembled into clonotypes. A clonotype was counted as expanded or contracted only if both edgeR and NoisET called the change significant, with noise models trained on biological replicates. For edgeR calls, the cutoffs were a false discovery rate-adjusted p below 0.01 and a log2 fold-change threshold of 1. PCA with hierarchical clustering of max-normalized trajectories of the 1000 most abundant clonotypes was used as exploratory dynamics analysis. Separately sequenced CD4+ and CD8+ repertoires were used to assign the CD4 or CD8 phenotype of responding clones. TCRdb reanalyzed the raw reads on its own, using fastp at Q25 for trimming and MiXCR for clone calling, and kept in-frame beta chains. CDR3 protein sequences are deduplicated, and each keeps its most common genes and DNA. For this entry, the V and J calls and clone size follow TCRdb and not the study's own pipeline. The sample table contains approximately 560,000 distinct CDR3 sequences; only one count was recorded for roughly a sixth of them. The ten largest clones capture less than 10% of the sample.

From the cysteine through the phenylalanine, the CDR3 covers 17 amino acids. Only the CDR3 part of the read is kept: 51 bases, read in frame from the first base. V is cut by 2 bases and J by 1 base, and the space between the germline ends is 17 bases. Based on the germline V gene, the CDR1 and CDR2 sequences are MNHEY and SVGAGI. The sequenced material came from PBMCs or a T cell subset sorted from them (not recorded which). This sequence was found in an adult woman who had mild COVID-19 (a few samples of this study predate the infection). The sample titles of this study are shuffled in the database, so cell type and time point are left out; the donor was told from shared clones. The V gene is TRBV6-5 and the J gene is TRBJ1-2; the D region possibly corresponds to TRBD1 (6 bases align). The CDR3 region has the sequence CASSYRATGDDNYGYTF. The nucleotide sequence is given as TGTGCCAGCAGTTACCGCGCGACAGGAGATGATAACTATGGCTACACCTTC.